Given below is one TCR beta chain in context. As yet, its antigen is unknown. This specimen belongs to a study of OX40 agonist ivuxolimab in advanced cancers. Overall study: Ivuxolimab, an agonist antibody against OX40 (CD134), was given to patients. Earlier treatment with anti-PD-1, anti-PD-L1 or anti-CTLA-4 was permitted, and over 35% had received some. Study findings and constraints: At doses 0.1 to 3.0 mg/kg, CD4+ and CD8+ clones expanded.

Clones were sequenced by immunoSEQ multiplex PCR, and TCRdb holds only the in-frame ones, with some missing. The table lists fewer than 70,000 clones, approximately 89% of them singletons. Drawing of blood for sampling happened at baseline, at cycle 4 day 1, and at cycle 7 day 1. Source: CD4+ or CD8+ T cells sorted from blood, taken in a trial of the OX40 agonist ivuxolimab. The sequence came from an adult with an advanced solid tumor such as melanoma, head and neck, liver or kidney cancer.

This chain's CDR3 is CASSSVLGSNYEQYF. The CDR3 nucleotides read TGCGCCAGCAGCTCAGTCTTGGGGTCGAACTACGAGCAGTACTTC. The rearrangement links TRBV5-1 to TRBJ2-7; D gene ambiguous. CDR1 SGHRS and CDR2 YFSETQ come from the germline V gene. Trimming took 3 bases from V and 3 from J, leaving 16 bases between them. CDR3 length equals 15 residues.